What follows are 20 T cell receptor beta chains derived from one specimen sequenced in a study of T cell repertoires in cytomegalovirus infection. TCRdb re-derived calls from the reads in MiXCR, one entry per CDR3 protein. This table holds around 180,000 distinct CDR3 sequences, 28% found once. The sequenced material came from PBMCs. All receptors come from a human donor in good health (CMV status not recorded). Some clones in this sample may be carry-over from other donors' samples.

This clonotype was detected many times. The CDR3 spells CASSVLGGTEAFF. CDR3 nucleotides: TGTGCCAGCAGCGTATTGGGGGGGACTGAAGCTTTCTTT. The gene calls are TRBV11-2 and TRBJ1-1, with a possible D match to TRBD1 (5 bases). The germline V and J ends were trimmed by 5 bases and 5 bases, with 12 bases remaining between them. CDR3 length equals 13 residues. Germline V lookup: CDR1 SGHAT, CDR2 FQNNGV.

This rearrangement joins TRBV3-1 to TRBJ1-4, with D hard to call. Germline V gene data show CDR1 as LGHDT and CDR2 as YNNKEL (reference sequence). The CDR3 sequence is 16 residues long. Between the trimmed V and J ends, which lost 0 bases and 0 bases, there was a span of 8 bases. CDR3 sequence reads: CASSQDLTATNEKLFF. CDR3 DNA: TGTGCCAGCAGCCAAGATTTAACAGCAACTAATGAAAAACTGTTTTTT. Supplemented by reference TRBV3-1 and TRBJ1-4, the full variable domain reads DTAVSQTPKYLVTQMGNDKSIKCEQNLGHDTMYWYKQDSKKFLKIMFSYNNKELIINETVPNRFSPKSPDKAHLNLHINSLELGDSAVYFCASSQDLTATNEKLFFGSGTQLSVL.

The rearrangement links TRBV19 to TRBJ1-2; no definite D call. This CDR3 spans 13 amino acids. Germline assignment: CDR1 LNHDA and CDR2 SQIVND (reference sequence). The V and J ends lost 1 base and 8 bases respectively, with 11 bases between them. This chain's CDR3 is CASSIGKLRGYTF. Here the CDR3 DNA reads TGTGCCAGTAGTATAGGAAAATTGAGGGGCTACACCTTC.

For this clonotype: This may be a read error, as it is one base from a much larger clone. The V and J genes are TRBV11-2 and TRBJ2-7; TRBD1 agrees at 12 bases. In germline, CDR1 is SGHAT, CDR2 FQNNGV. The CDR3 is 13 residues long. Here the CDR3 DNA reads TGTGCCAGCAGCTTAAATAGAGGGGACAGGGGGCAGTTC. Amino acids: CASSLNRGDRGQF. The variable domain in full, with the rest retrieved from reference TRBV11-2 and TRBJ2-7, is EAGVAQSPRYKIIEKRQSVAFWCNPISGHATLYWYQQILGQGPKLLIQFQNNGVVDDSQLPKDRFSAERLKGVDSTLKIQPAKLEDSAVYLCASSLNRGDRGQFGPGTRLTVT.

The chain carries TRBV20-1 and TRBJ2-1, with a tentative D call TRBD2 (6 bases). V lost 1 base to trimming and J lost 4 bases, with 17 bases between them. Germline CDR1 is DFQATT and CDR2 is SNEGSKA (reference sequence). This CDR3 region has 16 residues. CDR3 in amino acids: CSARAPTGDVYNEQFF. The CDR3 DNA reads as TGCAGTGCTAGAGCCCCAACGGGGGACGTTTACAATGAGCAGTTCTTC.

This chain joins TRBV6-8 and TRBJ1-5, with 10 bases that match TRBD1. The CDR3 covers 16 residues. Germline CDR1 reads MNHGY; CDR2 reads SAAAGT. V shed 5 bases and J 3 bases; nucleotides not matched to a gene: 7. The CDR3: CASSTGTGDPNQPQHF. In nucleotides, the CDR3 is TGTGCCAGCAGTACCGGGACAGGGGACCCCAATCAGCCCCAGCATTTT.

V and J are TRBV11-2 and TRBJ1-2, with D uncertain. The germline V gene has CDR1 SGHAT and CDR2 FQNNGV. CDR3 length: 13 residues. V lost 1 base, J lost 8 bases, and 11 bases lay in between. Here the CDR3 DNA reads TGTGCCAGCAGCTTAGGGTCCTGGGAGGGCTACACCTTC. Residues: CASSLGSWEGYTF.

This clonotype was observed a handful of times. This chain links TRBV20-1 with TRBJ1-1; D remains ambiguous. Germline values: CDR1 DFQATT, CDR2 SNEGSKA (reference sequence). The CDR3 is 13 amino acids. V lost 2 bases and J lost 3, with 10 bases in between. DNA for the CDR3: TGCAGTGCTAGACCCCTAGCCGACACTGAAGCTTTCTTT. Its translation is CSARPLADTEAFF.

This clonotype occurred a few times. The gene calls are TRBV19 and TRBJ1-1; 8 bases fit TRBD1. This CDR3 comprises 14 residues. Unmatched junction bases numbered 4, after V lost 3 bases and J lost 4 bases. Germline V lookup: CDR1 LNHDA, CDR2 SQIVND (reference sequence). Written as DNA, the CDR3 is TGTGCCAGTAGTATGGACAGGGAGGGCACTGAAGCTTTCTTT. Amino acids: CASSMDREGTEAFF.

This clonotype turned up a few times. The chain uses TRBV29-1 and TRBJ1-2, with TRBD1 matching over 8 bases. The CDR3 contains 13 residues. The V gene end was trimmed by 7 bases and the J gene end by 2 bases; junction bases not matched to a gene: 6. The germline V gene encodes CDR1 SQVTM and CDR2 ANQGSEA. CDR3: CSAVGQANYGYTF. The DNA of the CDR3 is TGCAGCGCTGTGGGACAGGCGAACTATGGCTACACCTTC.

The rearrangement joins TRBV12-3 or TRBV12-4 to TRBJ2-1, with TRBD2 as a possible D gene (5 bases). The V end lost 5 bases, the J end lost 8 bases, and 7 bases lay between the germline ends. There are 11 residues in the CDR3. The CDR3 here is CASSEGYEQFF. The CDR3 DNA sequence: TGTGCCAGCAGTGAGGGTTATGAGCAGTTCTTC.

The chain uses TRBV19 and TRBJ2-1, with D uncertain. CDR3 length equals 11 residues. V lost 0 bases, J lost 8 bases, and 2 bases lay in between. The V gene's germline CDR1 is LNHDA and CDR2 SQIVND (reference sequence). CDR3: CASSIEDEQFF. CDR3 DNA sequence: TGTGCCAGTAGTATAGAGGATGAGCAGTTCTTC.

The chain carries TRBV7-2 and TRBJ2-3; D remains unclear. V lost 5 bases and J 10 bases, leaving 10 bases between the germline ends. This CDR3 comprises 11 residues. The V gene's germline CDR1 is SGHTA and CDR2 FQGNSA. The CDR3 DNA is TGTGCCAGCAGCCCTTCCATGGCGCAGTATTTT. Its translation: CASSPSMAQYF.

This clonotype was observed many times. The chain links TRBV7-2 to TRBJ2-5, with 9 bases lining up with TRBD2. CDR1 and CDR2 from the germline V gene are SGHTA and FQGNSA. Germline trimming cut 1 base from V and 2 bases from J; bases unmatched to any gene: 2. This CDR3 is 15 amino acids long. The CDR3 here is CASSLVAGAQETQYF. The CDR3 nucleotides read TGTGCCAGCAGCTTAGTAGCGGGGGCTCAAGAGACCCAGTACTTC. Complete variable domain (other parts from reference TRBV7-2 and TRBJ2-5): GAGVSQSPSNKVTEKGKDVELRCDPISGHTALYWYRQSLGQGLEFLIYFQGNSAPDKSGLPSDRFSAERTGGSVSTLTIQRTQQEDSAVYLCASSLVAGAQETQYFGPGTRLLVL.

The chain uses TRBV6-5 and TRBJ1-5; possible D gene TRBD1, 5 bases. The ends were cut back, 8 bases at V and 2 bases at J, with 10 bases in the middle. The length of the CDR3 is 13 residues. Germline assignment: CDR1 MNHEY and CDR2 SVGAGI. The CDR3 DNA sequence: TGTGCCAGCCGACGGGACGGCAATCAGCCCCAGCATTTT. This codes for CASRRDGNQPQHF.

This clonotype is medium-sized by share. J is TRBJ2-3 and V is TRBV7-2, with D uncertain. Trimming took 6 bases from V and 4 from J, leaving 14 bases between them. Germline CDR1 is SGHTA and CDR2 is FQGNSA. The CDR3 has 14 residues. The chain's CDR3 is CASSSTVISDTQYF. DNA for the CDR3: TGTGCCAGCAGTTCGACTGTCATTTCAGATACGCAGTATTTT.

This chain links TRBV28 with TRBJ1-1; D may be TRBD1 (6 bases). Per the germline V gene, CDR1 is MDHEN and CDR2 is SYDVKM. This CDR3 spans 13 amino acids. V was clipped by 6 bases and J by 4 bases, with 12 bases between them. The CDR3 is CASSPTGTTEAFF. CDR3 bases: TGTGCCAGCAGCCCTACAGGGACCACTGAAGCTTTCTTT.

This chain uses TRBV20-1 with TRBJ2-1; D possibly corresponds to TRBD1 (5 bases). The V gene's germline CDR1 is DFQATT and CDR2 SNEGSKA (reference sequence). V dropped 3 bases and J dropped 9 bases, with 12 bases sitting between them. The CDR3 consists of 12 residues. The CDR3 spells CSARSGLGEQFF. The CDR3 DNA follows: TGCAGTGCTAGGTCAGGGTTGGGTGAGCAGTTCTTC.

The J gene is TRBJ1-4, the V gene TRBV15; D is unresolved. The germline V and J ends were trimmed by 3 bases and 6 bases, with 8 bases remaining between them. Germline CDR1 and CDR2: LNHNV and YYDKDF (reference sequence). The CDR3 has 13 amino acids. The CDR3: CATSRARDEKLFF. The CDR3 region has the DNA TGTGCCACCAGCAGGGCTAGGGATGAAAAACTGTTTTTT.

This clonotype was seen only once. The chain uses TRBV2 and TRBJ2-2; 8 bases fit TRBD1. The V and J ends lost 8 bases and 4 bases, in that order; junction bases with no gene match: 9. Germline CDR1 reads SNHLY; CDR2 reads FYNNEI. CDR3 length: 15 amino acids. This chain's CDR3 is CASGGFGQGTGELFF. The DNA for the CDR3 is TGTGCCAGCGGGGGATTCGGACAGGGCACCGGGGAGCTGTTTTTT. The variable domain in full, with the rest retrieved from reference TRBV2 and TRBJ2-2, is EPEVTQTPSHQVTQMGQEVILRCVPISNHLYFYWYRQILGQKVEFLVSFYNNEISEKSEIFDDQFSVERPDGSNFTLKIRSTKLEDSAMYFCASGGFGQGTGELFFGEGSRLTVL.